Below, 28 T cell receptor beta chains from the same sample are listed, as sequenced in a study of cytomegalovirus exposure and HLA in healthy donors. Data came from immunoSEQ multiplex PCR; TCRdb stores just in-frame clones and leaves some out. The repertoire consists of 150,000 to 200,000 clones, with about 85% occurring once and the leading ten covering roughly 15%. Material for sequencing was PBMCs. These receptors were collected from a young man in good health and CMV-seropositive.

In its sample, this clone was seen a few times. This chain uses TRBV2 with TRBJ2-2, with unresolved D. This CDR3 is 13 amino acids long. Germline CDR1 SNHLY, CDR2 FYNNEI. Trimming removed 8 bases from V and 6 bases from J, with 13 bases in between. Here the CDR3 reads CASRRESPGELFF. For the CDR3, the DNA is TGTGCCAGCCGCCGCGAGAGTCCCGGGGAGCTGTTTTTT.

The chain has TRBV5-1 and TRBJ1-2; 7 bases line up with TRBD1. Germline loops: CDR1 SGHRS, CDR2 YFSETQ. The ends lost 4 bases at V and 1 base at J; junction bases unmatched: 4. The length of the CDR3 is 14 residues. The CDR3: CASSPDRVNYGYTF. Here the CDR3 DNA reads TGCGCCAGCAGCCCCGACAGGGTTAACTATGGCTACACCTTC.

This clone occurred a few times. The chain has TRBV5-1 and TRBJ1-1; 8 nucleotides match TRBD1. The CDR3 loop spans 14 amino acids. Trimming took 1 base from V and 4 from J; bases not matched to a gene: 3. Per germline, CDR1 SGHRS and CDR2 YFSETQ. The CDR3 region has the DNA TGCGCCAGCAGCTTGACAGGGGGGAGCACTGAAGCTTTCTTT. Its translation is CASSLTGGSTEAFF.

CDR3 bases: TGTGCCAGCAGCTCCACAGGGGAAAGGGGCGAGCAGTACTTC. Residues: CASSSTGERGEQYF. The J gene is TRBJ2-7, the V gene TRBV7-9; TRBD1 matches at 7 bases. Germline CDR1 reads SEHNR; CDR2 reads FQNEAQ (reference sequence). The CDR3 contains 14 residues. J was trimmed by 6 bases and V by 4 bases; bases with no gene match: 9.

The J gene is TRBJ2-7, the V gene TRBV2; possibly TRBD1 for D (5 bases). Germline assignment: CDR1 SNHLY and CDR2 FYNNEI. CDR3 length: 13 amino acids. Trimming pared 5 bases from V and 1 base from J, leaving 9 bases between. The CDR3 reads CASSRAGSYEQYF. Written as DNA, the CDR3 is TGTGCCAGCAGTCGAGCAGGGTCCTACGAGCAGTACTTC.

The rearrangement uses TRBV11-3 and TRBJ2-3; D gene uncertain. Trimming removed 0 bases from V and 0 bases from J, with 7 bases in between. The germline gives CDR1 SGHNT, CDR2 YENEEA. The CDR3 length is 15 residues. The CDR3 sequence is CASSLDGDSTDTQYF. The CDR3 coding sequence is TGTGCCAGCAGCTTAGACGGAGACAGCACAGATACGCAGTATTTT.

The sample holds a few counts of this clone. This CDR3 is also generated by other DNA sequences in the sample. The chain is built from TRBV28 and TRBJ2-7; possible D gene TRBD1, 6 bases. V shed 4 bases and J shed 3 bases, with 10 bases lying between them. CDR3 length: 13 amino acids. CDR1 MDHEN and CDR2 SYDVKM come from the germline V gene. The CDR3 coding sequence is TGTGCCAGCAGTTCCGGACAGAACTACGAGCAGTACTTC. It codes for CASSSGQNYEQYF.

The chain employs TRBV5-4 and TRBJ1-6, with TRBD1 as a possible D gene (5 bases). CDR1 and CDR2 from the germline V gene are SGHNT and YYREEE (reference sequence). The V end was cut by 4 bases, the J end by 7 bases, with 12 bases between. The CDR3 length is 14 residues. This CDR3 reads CASSQTGANSPLHF. Written as DNA, the CDR3 is TGTGCCAGCAGCCAAACAGGAGCCAATTCACCCCTCCACTTT.

This clone was seen just once. The chain employs TRBV5-4 and TRBJ1-2, with 9 bases fitting TRBD1. With V trimmed by 2 bases and J by 1 base, 3 bases remained unmatched. The length of the CDR3 is 15 residues. Looked up from germline, CDR1 is SGHNT and CDR2 is YYREEE (reference sequence). CDR3 nucleotide sequence: TGTGCCAGCAGCTTTGGGACAGGGATTAACTATGGCTACACCTTC. Its protein product is CASSFGTGINYGYTF.

The rearrangement uses TRBV13 and TRBJ1-6; tentatively, D is TRBD1 (6 bases). CDR3 length equals 18 residues. Germline V gene lookup returns CDR1 PRHDT and CDR2 FYEKMQ (reference sequence). The ends were cut back, 1 base at V and 8 bases at J, with 21 bases in the middle. In DNA form, the CDR3 reads TGTGCCAGCAGCTTAGCGAGTTCGGCACAGGGAGCCGATTCACCCCTCCACTTT. Its protein product is CASSLASSAQGADSPLHF. The full variable domain, completed using reference TRBV13 and TRBJ1-6, is AAGVIQSPRHLIKEKRETATLKCYPIPRHDTVYWYQQGPGQDPQFLISFYEKMQSDKGSIPDRFSAQQFSDYHSELNMSSLELGDSALYFCASSLASSAQGADSPLHFGNGTRLTVT.

The chain links TRBV28 to TRBJ1-4; D gene unclear. Trimming took off 9 bases at V and 5 bases at J, with 19 bases between the two ends. The germline V gene has CDR1 MDHEN and CDR2 SYDVKM. This CDR3 comprises 15 residues. CDR3 nucleotides: TGTGCCAGTGCGGGGTTTAGTACCGGGAATGAAAAACTGTTTTTT. It codes for CASAGFSTGNEKLFF. The complete variable domain, with remaining parts taken from reference TRBV28 and TRBJ1-4, reads DVKVTQSSRYLVKRTGEKVFLECVQDMDHENMFWYRQDPGLGLRLIYFSYDVKMKEKGDIPEGYSVSREKKERFSLILESASTNQTSMYLCASAGFSTGNEKLFFGSGTQLSVL.

This clone was observed a handful of times. V and J are TRBV27 and TRBJ2-7; maybe TRBD2 (6 bases). V lost 7 bases to trimming and J lost 9 bases, with 13 bases between them. Germline V gives CDR1 MNHEY, CDR2 SMNVEV (reference sequence). This CDR3 region has 11 residues. Here the CDR3 DNA reads TGTGCCAGCACCAACCAGGAGGGGCAGTACTTC. It codes for CASTNQEGQYF.

The rearrangement uses TRBV28 and TRBJ2-5; 8 nucleotides line up with TRBD1. CDR3 length equals 15 residues. Trimming removed 4 bases from V and 2 bases from J; junction bases left unmatched: 6. In germline, CDR1 is MDHEN, CDR2 SYDVKM. CDR3 residues: CASSSGQGHQETQYF. The CDR3 DNA follows: TGTGCCAGCAGTTCTGGACAGGGTCATCAAGAGACCCAGTACTTC.

The chain carries TRBV2 and TRBJ2-1, with D perhaps matching TRBD2 (5 bases). The CDR3 spans 12 residues. CDR1 and CDR2 from the germline V gene are SNHLY and FYNNEI. V lost 8 bases and J 7 bases, leaving 12 bases between the germline ends. This CDR3 reads CASLKTGNEQFF. The CDR3 DNA is TGTGCCAGCCTAAAAACGGGGAATGAGCAGTTCTTC.

Written as DNA, the CDR3 is TGTGCCTGGAACAACGGGGGGGACCCGTTCTTC. Amino acids: CAWNNGGDPFF. V gene TRBV30 combines with J gene TRBJ2-1, with 8 bases identical to TRBD2. V was clipped by 4 bases and J by 15 bases; unmatched bases: 8. The CDR3 loop spans 11 amino acids. Looked up from germline, CDR1 is GTSNPN and CDR2 is SVGIG (reference sequence). Together with reference TRBV30 and TRBJ2-1, the CDR3 gives the full variable domain: SQTIHQWPATLVQPVGSPLSLECTVEGTSNPNLYWYRQAAGRGLQLLFYSVGIGQISSEVPQNLSASRPQDRQFILSSKKLLLSDSGFYLCAWNNGGDPFFGPGTRLTVL.

The CDR3 is CASSSGTGVEQYF. DNA of the CDR3: TGTGCCAGCAGTTCCGGGACAGGGGTCGAGCAGTACTTC. This sequence joins TRBV28 and TRBJ2-7; 10 bases are a match to TRBD1. Per germline, CDR1 MDHEN and CDR2 SYDVKM. The CDR3 covers 13 residues. Trimming took 4 bases from V and 6 from J; bases not matched to a gene: 3.

This rearrangement joins TRBV11-2 to TRBJ2-2, with 9 bases fitting TRBD1. V lost 5 bases and J lost 4; bases outside the gene matches: 11. There are 17 residues in the CDR3. Germline CDR1 and CDR2: SGHAT and FQNNGV. Here the CDR3 reads CASSLHVDRGGTGELFF. Here the CDR3 DNA reads TGTGCCAGCAGCCTACATGTGGACAGGGGCGGCACCGGGGAGCTGTTTTTT.

The J gene is TRBJ2-5, the V gene TRBV27; 7 bases fit TRBD1. V trimming: 2 bases; J trimming: 4 bases; junction bases outside the gene matches: 7. Germline V lookup: CDR1 MNHEY, CDR2 SMNVEV (reference sequence). The CDR3 loop spans 15 amino acids. The CDR3 loop is CASSLTPNRGETQYF. The CDR3 DNA sequence: TGTGCCAGCAGTTTAACTCCCAACAGGGGAGAGACCCAGTACTTC.

The V and J genes are TRBV6-6 and TRBJ2-7; 9 bases line up with TRBD2. Trimming cost V 6 bases and J 3 bases; bases outside gene matches: 9. The germline V gene has CDR1 MNHNY and CDR2 SVGAGI (reference sequence). The CDR3 spans 15 residues. The CDR3 DNA follows: TGTGCCAGCAGCCACCGACTAGCGGATTTCTACGAGCAGTACTTC. Residues: CASSHRLADFYEQYF.

This clone is a singleton in its sample. The chain couples TRBV19 to TRBJ2-1; 15 bases agree with TRBD2. V lost 9 bases and J lost 7; bases outside the gene matches: 7. The CDR3 covers 15 residues. The V gene's germline CDR1 is LNHDA and CDR2 SQIVND (reference sequence). The CDR3 DNA reads as TGTGCCAGCGACGGACTAGCGGGGGGGAGGAATGAGCAGTTCTTC. Translation gives CASDGLAGGRNEQFF.

V usage is TRBV2 and J usage is TRBJ2-3, with 15 bases fitting TRBD2. CDR3 length: 16 amino acids. Germline CDR1 reads SNHLY; CDR2 reads FYNNEI. After removal of 6 bases from V and 8 bases from J, the junction contained 9 bases not matched to a gene. CDR3 in amino acids: CASRSGLAGGVITQYF. Written as DNA, the CDR3 is TGTGCCAGCAGGAGCGGACTAGCGGGAGGGGTTATTACGCAGTATTTT.

The chain joins TRBV9 to TRBJ1-3, with a possible D match to TRBD1 (5 bases). CDR3 length: 16 amino acids. From germline, CDR1 is SGDLS and CDR2 YYNGEE. V lost 0 bases to trimming and J lost 4 bases, with 14 bases between them. The CDR3 region has the DNA TGTGCCAGCAGCGTAGCTATTCAGGGAACAGGAAACACCATATATTTT. It translates to CASSVAIQGTGNTIYF.

The chain couples TRBV30 to TRBJ2-7, with a tentative D call TRBD1 (6 bases). The germline V gene encodes CDR1 GTSNPN and CDR2 SVGIG (reference sequence). The CDR3 sequence is 15 residues long. Deletions cut 4 bases from V and 2 bases from J, with 18 bases between. CDR3 nucleotide sequence: TGTGCCTGGACCCAACAGGGCACCCTCACCTACGAGCAGTACTTC. It codes for CAWTQQGTLTYEQYF.

The gene calls are TRBV7-8 and TRBJ2-7, with D perhaps TRBD1 (5 bases). CDR1 is SGHVS, CDR2 FQNEAQ, per germline. The CDR3 sequence is 15 residues long. The germline V and J ends were trimmed by 1 base and 2 bases, with 12 bases remaining between them. In DNA, the CDR3 is TGTGCCAGCAGCTTAGAGGCAGGGATCCCCTACGAGCAGTACTTC. Its protein product is CASSLEAGIPYEQYF.

V and J are TRBV7-9 and TRBJ1-1, with 8 positions matching TRBD1. Germline values: CDR1 SEHNR, CDR2 FQNEAQ (reference sequence). V gave up 5 bases and J gave up 2 bases; unmatched junction bases: 7. The CDR3 covers 15 residues. This CDR3 is CASSPGQGRNTEAFF. The DNA for the CDR3 is TGTGCCAGCAGCCCCGGACAGGGACGAAACACTGAAGCTTTCTTT.

The gene calls are TRBV28 and TRBJ2-1; D is perhaps TRBD1 (6 bases). CDR3 length: 15 residues. Germline loops: CDR1 MDHEN, CDR2 SYDVKM. Trimming shortened V by 4 bases and J by 5 bases, and 15 bases separated the two germline ends. The CDR3 bases are TGTGCCAGCAGTTGGACAGCCACACACAACAATGAGCAGTTCTTC. This encodes CASSWTATHNNEQFF.

The rearrangement links TRBV9 to TRBJ2-1, with TRBD2 matching over 10 bases. Germline V gene sequence: CDR1 SGDLS, CDR2 YYNGEE. The length of the CDR3 is 18 residues. V was clipped by 0 bases and J by 8 bases; unmatched bases: 14. The CDR3 DNA reads TGTGCCAGCAGCGTAGAGGTTGGATGGCTAGCGGGAGAACATGAGCAGTTCTTC. Protein: CASSVEVGWLAGEHEQFF.

The chain couples TRBV5-1 to TRBJ2-5; TRBD2 matches 7 bases. Germline values: CDR1 SGHRS, CDR2 YFSETQ. CDR3 length equals 14 residues. The V and J ends lost 5 bases and 5 bases, in that order; junction bases with no gene match: 9. The DNA of the CDR3 is TGCGCCAGCAGTGGGGGGGGAAGTCGGGAGACCCAGTACTTC. Encoded protein: CASSGGGSRETQYF.